Below are 18 T cell receptor beta chains sequenced from a single sample in a study of cytomegalovirus exposure and HLA in healthy donors. The primer mix had 60 Vbeta and 13 Jbeta primers. The repertoire was sequenced with immunoSEQ multiplex PCR; TCRdb's copy has only in-frame clones and lacks some. The top ten hold roughly 0.66% of the sample, which has under 250,000 clones, approximately 80% seen once. Sequenced: PBMCs. The receptors stem from a boy between 2 and 10 years old in good health and CMV-seronegative.

This clone was observed a few times. This chain links TRBV28 with TRBJ1-1; 8 bases match TRBD1. The J segment lost 5 bases and the V segment lost 5 bases, leaving 10 bases of the junction unmatched. The CDR3 spans 15 residues. The V gene's germline CDR1 is MDHEN and CDR2 SYDVKM. Written as DNA, the CDR3 is TGTGCCAGCAGTCCGTTCAGGGGGCCGGGGACTGAAGCTTTCTTT. Protein: CASSPFRGPGTEAFF. Using reference TRBV28 and TRBJ1-1 for the parts outside the CDR3, the full variable domain is DVKVTQSSRYLVKRTGEKVFLECVQDMDHENMFWYRQDPGLGLRLIYFSYDVKMKEKGDIPEGYSVSREKKERFSLILESASTNQTSMYLCASSPFRGPGTEAFFGQGTRLTVV.

The chain combines TRBV9 with TRBJ2-5, with 11 bases matching TRBD2. Near its end, the DNA agrees better with TRBJ2-7, so the J call may be wrong. This CDR3 spans 15 amino acids. Germline CDR1 and CDR2: SGDLS and YYNGEE. The CDR3 region has the DNA TGTGCCAGCAGCGCAACTAGCGGGAGCTTTTACGAGCAGTACTTC. It encodes CASSATSGSFYEQYF.

The rearrangement links TRBV29-1 to TRBJ1-2; weak D call: TRBD1 (6 bases). Trimming shortened V by 4 bases and J by 0 bases, and 12 bases separated the two germline ends. This CDR3 is built from 14 residues. Germline lookup yields CDR1 SQVTM and CDR2 ANQGSEA. DNA for the CDR3: TGCAGCGTTGTCCCTCGACAGGCTAACTATGGCTACACCTTC. As protein: CSVVPRQANYGYTF. Based on the CDR3 plus reference TRBV29-1 and TRBJ1-2, the full variable domain is SAVISQKPSRDICQRGTSLTIQCQVDSQVTMMFWYRQQPGQSLTLIATANQGSEATYESGFVIDKFPISRPNLTFSTLTVSNMSPEDSSIYLCSVVPRQANYGYTFGSGTRLTVV.

V usage is TRBV10-3 and J usage is TRBJ2-7; 11 bases match TRBD2. The CDR3 loop spans 17 amino acids. V dropped 4 bases and J dropped 2; count of bases not matched to a gene: 10. The V gene's germline CDR1 is ENHRY and CDR2 SYGVKD. CDR3 residues: CAISAPSGGPSTYEQYF. For the CDR3, the DNA is TGTGCCATCAGTGCCCCTAGCGGGGGGCCTTCTACCTACGAGCAGTACTTC.

The V gene is TRBV6-5, the J gene TRBJ2-7; 7 bases fit TRBD2. Germline CDR1 and CDR2: MNHEY and SVGAGI. V was pared by 7 bases and J by 2 bases, with 11 bases of the junction left unmatched. The CDR3 contains 15 residues. Here the CDR3 DNA reads TGTGCCAGCAAAATGAGCGGGGCCGGAGCCTACGAGCAGTACTTC. Translating it yields CASKMSGAGAYEQYF.

The genes are TRBV5-1 and TRBJ1-2, with 8 bases lining up with TRBD1. V lost 0 bases to trimming and J lost 6 bases; unmatched junction nucleotides: 7. Germline V CDR1 and CDR2: SGHRS, YFSETQ. CDR3 length: 15 amino acids. CDR3 DNA: TGCGCCAGCAGCTTGGCCACGACAGGGGACGATGGCTACACCTTC. Translating gives CASSLATTGDDGYTF.

The chain joins TRBV5-4 to TRBJ2-3; the D gene is possibly TRBD2 (6 bases). V dropped 4 bases and J dropped 1 base, with 16 bases sitting between them. This CDR3 is built from 16 residues. In germline, CDR1 is SGHNT, CDR2 YYREEE (reference sequence). CDR3 DNA sequence: TGTGCCAGCAGCAAGGAGGGGAGAGCGGGCACAGATACGCAGTATTTT. It translates to CASSKEGRAGTDTQYF. The full variable domain, with the rest looked up from reference TRBV5-4 and TRBJ2-3, is ETGVTQSPTHLIKTRGQQVTLRCSSQSGHNTVSWYQQALGQGPQFIFQYYREEENGRGNFPPRFSGLQFPNYSSELNVNALELDDSALYLCASSKEGRAGTDTQYFGPGTRLTVL.

The chain links TRBV9 to TRBJ1-2; tentatively, D is TRBD1 (6 bases). V shed 0 bases and J shed 3 bases, with 12 bases lying between them. Germline assignment: CDR1 SGDLS and CDR2 YYNGEE. The CDR3 totals 15 residues. CDR3 amino acids: CASSVEGGDYYGYTF. As DNA, the CDR3 is TGTGCCAGCAGCGTAGAAGGGGGGGACTACTATGGCTACACCTTC. The full variable domain, in which reference TRBV9 and TRBJ1-2 provide the parts outside the CDR3, is DSGVTQTPKHLITATGQRVTLRCSPRSGDLSVYWYQQSLDQGLQFLIQYYNGEERAKGNILERFSAQQFPDLHSELNLSSLELGDSALYFCASSVEGGDYYGYTFGSGTRLTVV.

CDR3 sequence (DNA): TGTGCCAGTAGTCTACCGGAGACAGGGGAAGTGACCCAGTACTTC. Translation gives CASSLPETGEVTQYF. V usage is TRBV19 and J usage is TRBJ2-5, with 8 positions matching TRBD1. The CDR3 runs 15 residues. V lost 5 bases to trimming and J lost 7 bases; unmatched junction nucleotides: 12. Per germline, CDR1 LNHDA and CDR2 SQIVND (reference sequence).

This sequence joins TRBV4-1 and TRBJ2-7, with 14 bases identical to TRBD2. The CDR3 loop spans 16 amino acids. Trimming cost V 0 bases and J 4 bases; bases outside gene matches: 2. The germline gives CDR1 MGHRA, CDR2 YSYEKL. This chain's CDR3 is CASSQDGTSGSYEQYF. The CDR3 DNA follows: TGCGCCAGCAGCCAAGACGGGACTAGCGGGAGTTACGAGCAGTACTTC.

In this sample, this clone turned up once. This rearrangement joins TRBV4-1 to TRBJ2-3; 9 nucleotides align to TRBD2. This CDR3 comprises 16 residues. V trimming: 4 bases; J trimming: 5 bases; junction bases outside the gene matches: 10. Germline V gene data show CDR1 as MGHRA and CDR2 as YSYEKL. CDR3 bases: TGCGCCAGCAGCCGTAGCGGGGGCACCAAGGAAGATACGCAGTATTTT. It encodes CASSRSGGTKEDTQYF.

This chain links TRBV30 with TRBJ2-3, with TRBD1 identical over 7 bases. Trimming cost V 0 bases and J 4 bases; bases outside gene matches: 13. The CDR3 length is 17 residues. Germline V gene data show CDR1 as GTSNPN and CDR2 as SVGIG (reference sequence). In nucleotides, the CDR3 is TGTGCCTGGAGTGTAGGTTTGAGACAGGGTGTGGCAGATACGCAGTATTTT. Translation gives CAWSVGLRQGVADTQYF.

The table lists this clone with a count of one. This chain links TRBV5-4 with TRBJ2-5, with D maybe TRBD1 (6 bases). V was trimmed by 0 bases and J by 4 bases, leaving 10 bases between them. The CDR3 contains 14 residues. CDR1 SGHNT and CDR2 YYREEE come from the germline V gene (reference sequence). The CDR3 nucleotides read TGTGCCAGCAGCTTGGGTCCCAGGGGAGAGACCCAGTACTTC. Protein: CASSLGPRGETQYF. Full variable domain (missing parts from reference TRBV5-4 and TRBJ2-5): ETGVTQSPTHLIKTRGQQVTLRCSSQSGHNTVSWYQQALGQGPQFIFQYYREEENGRGNFPPRFSGLQFPNYSSELNVNALELDDSALYLCASSLGPRGETQYFGPGTRLLVL.

The V and J genes are TRBV2 and TRBJ2-7, with 10 nucleotides matching TRBD1. Unmatched junction bases numbered 14, after V lost 6 bases and J lost 3 bases. From germline, CDR1 is SNHLY and CDR2 FYNNEI. The CDR3 totals 17 residues. This CDR3 is CASRSFPRDRGYYEQYF. The CDR3 bases are TGTGCCAGCAGGAGCTTTCCCCGGGACAGGGGATACTACGAGCAGTACTTC.

This chain uses TRBV30 with TRBJ2-7; D is unresolved. V lost 3 bases to trimming and J lost 0 bases, with 12 bases between them. The CDR3 has 14 residues. CDR1 and CDR2 (germline): GTSNPN, SVGIG (reference sequence). The CDR3 protein is CAWSETYYSYEQYF. The DNA for the CDR3 is TGTGCCTGGAGCGAGACTTACTACTCCTACGAGCAGTACTTC.

The sample holds a few counts of this clone. The rearrangement uses TRBV6-5 and TRBJ2-7, with TRBD2 identical over 7 bases. Germline assignment: CDR1 MNHEY and CDR2 SVGAGI. The CDR3 covers 15 residues. V lost 0 bases, J lost 6 bases, and 8 bases stayed unmatched. The CDR3 reads CASSYSSGGRGEQYF. The CDR3 region has the DNA TGTGCCAGCAGTTACTCGAGTGGCGGGAGAGGCGAGCAGTACTTC.

The chain links TRBV6-5 to TRBJ2-1; D may be TRBD2 (6 bases). CDR1 is MNHEY, CDR2 SVGAGI, per germline. V gave up 6 bases and J gave up 0 bases, with 12 bases separating them. The CDR3 contains 15 residues. CDR3 nucleotides: TGTGCCAGCAGCGAGAGACTAGTCTCCTACAATGAGCAGTTCTTC. This translates into CASSERLVSYNEQFF.

V is TRBV9 and J is TRBJ2-5; D remains ambiguous. The CDR3 extends over 14 amino acids. The germline CDR1 and CDR2 sequences are SGDLS and YYNGEE. Deletions cut 0 bases from V and 2 bases from J, with 8 bases between. The CDR3 DNA reads TGTGCCAGCAGCGTAGGGTCAGGTCAAGAGACCCAGTACTTC. It yields the protein CASSVGSGQETQYF.